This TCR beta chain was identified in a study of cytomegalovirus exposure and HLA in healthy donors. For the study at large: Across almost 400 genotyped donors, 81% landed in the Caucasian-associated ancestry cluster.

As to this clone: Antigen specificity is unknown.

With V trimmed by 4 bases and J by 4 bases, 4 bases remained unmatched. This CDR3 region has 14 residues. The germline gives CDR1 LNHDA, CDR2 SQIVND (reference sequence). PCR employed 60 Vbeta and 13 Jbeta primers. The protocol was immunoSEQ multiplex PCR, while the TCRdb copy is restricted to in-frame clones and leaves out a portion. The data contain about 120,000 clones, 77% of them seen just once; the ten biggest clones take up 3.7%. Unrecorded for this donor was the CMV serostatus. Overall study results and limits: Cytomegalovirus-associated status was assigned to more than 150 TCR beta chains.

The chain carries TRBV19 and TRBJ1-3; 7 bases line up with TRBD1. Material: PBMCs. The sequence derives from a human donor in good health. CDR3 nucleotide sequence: TGTGCCAGTAGTACCGACAGGGTAGGAAACACCATATATTTT. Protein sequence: CASSTDRVGNTIYF.